This T cell receptor (beta chain) derives from a study of technical replicates of blood from several donors. This CDR3 has 16 amino acids. V was shortened by 2 bases and J by 5 bases, with 19 bases between the two germline ends. Per the germline V gene, CDR1 is ENHRY and CDR2 is SYGVKD. Profiled with immunoSEQ multiplex PCR; TCRdb holds only in-frame clones, not every one. The repertoire has roughly 93,000 clones, approximately 96% of them found once; the top ten carry 0.2% to 0.25%. The sample taken for sequencing was T cells isolated from PBMCs. This clonotype was sampled from a human donor in good health. V and J are TRBV10-3 and TRBJ2-7; tentative D call: TRBD2 (7 bases). CDR3 sequence (DNA): TGTGCCATCAGTGAGGGGAGGGGTAGGGGGTGGGACGAGCAGTACTTC. It encodes CAISEGRGRGWDEQYF.